Presented here are 8 T cell receptor beta chains from one specimen sequenced in a study of CD8 T cells in ankylosing spondylitis. The study, taken as a whole, reports: The study identified a TCR beta motif of roughly eight highly homologous variants that appeared characteristic of ankylosing spondylitis blood.

These receptors' targets are unknown. MiXCR, run by TCRdb on the 5' RACE reads, gives a single entry per CDR3 protein. The repertoire includes under 950,000 distinct CDR3 sequences, 19% of them detected once, and 15% to 20% sits in the top ten. What was sequenced was blood, either unsorted or a sorted T cell fraction (not recorded which). These receptors were taken from a male donor with ankylosing spondylitis.

The rearrangement links TRBV20-1 to TRBJ2-2; D is possibly TRBD1 or TRBD2 (5 bases each). The CDR3 covers 15 residues. V was cut by 6 bases and J by 3 bases, with 17 bases left in between. Germline V gene data show CDR1 as DFQATT and CDR2 as SNEGSKA (reference sequence). The DNA for the CDR3 is TGCAGTGCCCGGGACCAGGTTTGGGACACCGGGGAGCTGTTTTTT. Translated: CSARDQVWDTGELFF.

This clonotype showed up just a few times. This rearrangement joins TRBV7-9 to TRBJ1-5; perhaps TRBD1 as D (5 bases). V gave up 1 base and J gave up 3 bases, with 13 bases separating them. The CDR3 extends over 16 amino acids. Germline CDR1 SEHNR, CDR2 FQNEAQ (reference sequence). The CDR3 loop reads CASSLDRGSDNQPQHF. CDR3 DNA: TGTGCCAGCAGCTTAGACCGGGGCTCCGACAATCAGCCCCAGCATTTT.

The J gene is TRBJ2-7, the V gene TRBV7-2; D unclear. Trimming took 5 bases from V and 5 from J, leaving 19 bases between them. Germline loops: CDR1 SGHTA, CDR2 FQGNSA. The CDR3 is 15 amino acids. The CDR3 region has the DNA TGTGCCAGCAGCCCCGAGTATGGAGCGTTGCACGAGCAGTACTTC. Its protein product is CASSPEYGALHEQYF.

The gene calls are TRBV7-3 and TRBJ1-3; D unresolved. This CDR3 is built from 15 residues. V was shortened by 4 bases and J by 2 bases, with 12 bases between the two germline ends. Germline assignment: CDR1 SGHTA and CDR2 FQGTGA. The CDR3 DNA reads TGTGCCAGCAGCTCTTCAGGCCAGCCTGGAAACACCATATATTTT. Translated: CASSSSGQPGNTIYF.

This chain connects TRBV28 to TRBJ2-5; no clear D gene. Trimming took off 1 base at V and 4 bases at J, with 7 bases between the two ends. Germline V lookup: CDR1 MDHEN, CDR2 SYDVKM. CDR3 length: 13 residues. The CDR3, as DNA: TGTGCCAGCAGTTTATTCCCAGGAGAGACCCAGTACTTC. It translates to CASSLFPGETQYF.

This clonotype was seen only a few times. CDR3 in amino acids: CASSLGLAKREAFF. The CDR3 DNA reads TGTGCCAGCAGCTTAGGGCTAGCAAAGAGGGAAGCTTTCTTT. The chain combines TRBV7-9 with TRBJ1-1; D is undetermined. CDR3 length: 14 residues. Trimming removed 1 base from V and 8 bases from J, with 14 bases in between. Germline V gives CDR1 SEHNR, CDR2 FQNEAQ (reference sequence).

A few counts support this clonotype. This chain connects TRBV6-5 to TRBJ2-1; TRBD2 aligns across 11 bases. The length of the CDR3 is 16 residues. The germline V gene encodes CDR1 MNHEY and CDR2 SVGAGI. The trim removed 4 bases at V and 2 bases at J, leaving 4 bases unmatched. The CDR3: CASSSGTSGPYNEQFF. The CDR3 DNA is TGTGCCAGCAGTTCAGGGACTAGCGGACCCTACAATGAGCAGTTCTTC.

The chain uses TRBV4-1 and TRBJ2-7; D is ambiguous. V lost 0 bases and J 3 bases, leaving 12 bases between the germline ends. This CDR3 comprises 15 residues. The V gene's germline CDR1 is MGHRA and CDR2 YSYEKL. The chain's CDR3 is CASSQDILPLYEQYF. CDR3 nucleotides: TGCGCCAGCAGCCAAGATATACTGCCCCTCTACGAGCAGTACTTC.